This T cell receptor (beta chain) was captured in a study of early T cells in non-severe SARS-CoV-2 infection. MiXCR, applied by TCRdb to the 5' RACE reads, yields one record per CDR3 protein. This table has tens of thousands of distinct CDR3 sequences, roughly 8.2% appearing once. This clonotype was seen at least ten times. Trimming stripped 5 bases from V and 4 bases from J, with 15 bases between. This CDR3 region has 15 residues. The chain has TRBV12-3 or TRBV12-4 and TRBJ1-5, with a weak D call TRBD1 (6 bases). The receptor comes from an adult who was a healthcare worker with PCR-confirmed SARS-CoV-2 infection or an uninfected control (not recorded which). Sequenced sample: whole blood. CDR3 in DNA: TGTGCCAGCAGTCATACAGGGAGTTCTAATCAGCCCCAGCATTTT. Its translation: CASSHTGSSNQPQHF.